The next 25 T cell receptor beta chains were all read from a single sample in a study of blood T cells in healthy people across ages. A sample-barcoded 5' primer and a J-beta primer mix were used in a second PCR of roughly 7 to 11 cycles. A single record per CDR3 protein comes from TCRdb applying MiXCR to the 5' RACE reads. Altogether more than 800,000 distinct CDR3 sequences are present, roughly 45% being singletons, with the ten largest covering 15% to 20%. The source material was blood. The origin of the receptors is a woman aged 60-70 years in good health.

This clonotype was seen more than once but under ten times. The chain links TRBV9 to TRBJ2-3, with 12 bases aligning to TRBD1. V dropped 7 bases and J dropped 5; count of bases not matched to a gene: 8. The germline gives CDR1 SGDLS, CDR2 YYNGEE. This CDR3 comprises 15 residues. The CDR3 DNA follows: TGTGCCAGCGACCGGGACAGGGGGCCAGGAGATACGCAGTATTTT. Translation gives CASDRDRGPGDTQYF.

The chain couples TRBV7-9 to TRBJ1-2; the D gene is possibly TRBD1 (6 bases). Germline V gene data show CDR1 as SEHNR and CDR2 as FQNEAQ (reference sequence). Deletions cut 1 base from V and 4 bases from J, with 16 bases between. This CDR3 spans 16 amino acids. CDR3 sequence (DNA): TGTGCCAGCAGCTTAGGCGACAGGCATCCTGTCTATGGCTACACCTTC. This encodes CASSLGDRHPVYGYTF.

As concerns this clonotype: The junction does not match germline at one end; this may be a read error. CDR3 nucleotides: TGTGTCAGCAGCACTCTTGGCGGAACTAGCACAGATACGCAGTATTTT. This codes for CVSSTLGGTSTDTQYF. V gene TRBV11-1 combines with J gene TRBJ2-3; D is ambiguous. Germline values: CDR1 SGHAT, CDR2 FQDESV (reference sequence). The CDR3 has 16 residues.

This chain links TRBV7-2 with TRBJ1-4; the D gene is possibly TRBD1 (5 bases). Trimming pared 3 bases from V and 8 bases from J, leaving 13 bases between. The CDR3 has 14 amino acids. Germline V gene sequence: CDR1 SGHTA, CDR2 FQGNSA. CDR3 in DNA: TGTGCCAGCAGCTTGACTAGCGGGACGGAAAAACTGTTTTTT. This codes for CASSLTSGTEKLFF. The full variable domain, its missing parts supplied by reference TRBV7-2 and TRBJ1-4, is GAGVSQSPSNKVTEKGKDVELRCDPISGHTALYWYRQSLGQGLEFLIYFQGNSAPDKSGLPSDRFSAERTGGSVSTLTIQRTQQEDSAVYLCASSLTSGTEKLFFGSGTQLSVL.

This chain connects TRBV6-2 or TRBV6-3 to TRBJ2-1; 8 bases are shared with TRBD2. Germline CDR1 reads MNHEY; CDR2 reads SVGEGT. V shed 2 bases, J shed 9 bases, and the junction held 12 bases outside the gene matches. This CDR3 is 16 amino acids long. The CDR3 DNA is TGTGCCAGCAGTTACGCTCGAACACGGGGGGGCAGTGAGCAGTTCTTC. It encodes CASSYARTRGGSEQFF.

Here the CDR3 reads CASSQENRGAYEQYF. In DNA form, the CDR3 reads TGCGCCAGCAGCCAAGAGAACAGGGGCGCCTACGAGCAGTACTTC. This chain connects TRBV4-1 to TRBJ2-7; 7 bases line up with TRBD1. CDR3 length: 15 residues. In germline, CDR1 is MGHRA, CDR2 YSYEKL. The trim removed 0 bases at V and 2 bases at J, leaving 4 bases unmatched.

A few counts support this clonotype. The chain has TRBV25-1 and TRBJ1-4; no clear D gene. Germline assignment: CDR1 MGHDK and CDR2 SYGVNS. V was pared by 8 bases and J by 0 bases, with 13 bases between. The CDR3 is 15 residues long. The CDR3 DNA follows: TGTGCCAGCGCACCCCAACTTGCAACTAATGAAAAACTGTTTTTT. Residues: CASAPQLATNEKLFF.

This clonotype was counted ten times or more. The chain uses TRBV10-2 and TRBJ2-3, with D maybe TRBD1 (5 bases). V lost 6 bases and J 3 bases, leaving 13 bases between the germline ends. The CDR3 spans 14 residues. Germline V gene data show CDR1 as WSHSY and CDR2 as SAAADI. The CDR3: CASSLREGTDTQYF. CDR3 DNA: TGCGCCAGCAGCCTCAGGGAAGGAACAGATACGCAGTATTTT.

The chain is built from TRBV20-1 and TRBJ2-5; 7 bases match TRBD2. The CDR3 loop spans 14 amino acids. V shed 0 bases, J shed 5 bases, and the junction held 6 bases outside the gene matches. Germline V gene lookup returns CDR1 DFQATT and CDR2 SNEGSKA (reference sequence). This CDR3 reads CSAREDGREETQYF. CDR3 DNA: TGCAGTGCTAGAGAAGACGGGCGGGAGGAGACCCAGTACTTC.

The chain uses TRBV27 and TRBJ2-1; D is possibly TRBD2 (5 bases). The germline CDR1 and CDR2 sequences are MNHEY and SMNVEV (reference sequence). V lost 5 bases and J lost 2, with 7 bases in between. CDR3 length: 13 residues. CDR3 region: CASSKRAYNEQFF. CDR3 coding DNA: TGTGCCAGCAGTAAGAGGGCCTACAATGAGCAGTTCTTC.

The V call is TRBV12-3 or TRBV12-4, the J call TRBJ2-7; 11 bases line up with TRBD2. The CDR3 is 16 residues long. V shed 5 bases, J shed 4 bases, and the junction held 10 bases outside the gene matches. The DNA of the CDR3 is TGTGCCAGCAGTCGAACGGGTACTAGCGGGAGATACGAGCAGTACTTC. Translated, it gives CASSRTGTSGRYEQYF.

The chain employs TRBV6-2 or TRBV6-3 and TRBJ2-1; 10 nucleotides align to TRBD2. This CDR3 contains 17 residues. The ends lost 7 bases at V and 6 bases at J; junction bases unmatched: 15. In germline, CDR1 is MNHEY, CDR2 SVGEGT. CDR3 sequence reads: CASIPDYLAGVANEQFF. The CDR3 nucleotides read TGTGCCAGCATCCCGGATTATCTAGCGGGAGTTGCCAATGAGCAGTTCTTC.

This clonotype was counted between two and nine times. The rearrangement uses TRBV29-1 and TRBJ2-1, with TRBD2 matching over 9 bases. Per the germline V gene, CDR1 is SQVTM and CDR2 is ANQGSEA. V was clipped by 6 bases and J by 8 bases; unmatched bases: 8. This CDR3 is 13 amino acids long. Here the CDR3 reads CSVAGTSLDEQFF. DNA of the CDR3: TGCAGCGTAGCCGGGACTAGCTTAGATGAGCAGTTCTTC.

This chain connects TRBV12-3 or TRBV12-4 to TRBJ2-5; a possible D gene is TRBD1 (5 bases). V lost 1 base, J lost 4 bases, and 13 bases lay in between. The CDR3 loop spans 15 amino acids. The CDR3 sequence is CASSLVGQRAETQYF. The CDR3 nucleotides read TGTGCCAGCAGTTTAGTAGGACAACGGGCAGAGACCCAGTACTTC.

The chain uses TRBV7-9 and TRBJ2-1, with 8 bases fitting TRBD1. The germline CDR1 and CDR2 sequences are SEHNR and FQNEAQ (reference sequence). CDR3 length: 16 amino acids. Trimming took 9 bases from V and 5 from J; bases not matched to a gene: 15. The CDR3 DNA reads as TGTGCCAGTAGCCGCTTTTCCGGGACAGGCGACAATGAGCAGTTCTTC. Protein sequence: CASSRFSGTGDNEQFF. The variable domain in full, completed from reference TRBV7-9 and TRBJ2-1, reads DTGVSQNPRHKITKRGQNVTFRCDPISEHNRLYWYRQTLGQGPEFLTYFQNEAQLEKSRLLSDRFSAERPKGSFSTLEIQRTEQGDSAMYLCASSRFSGTGDNEQFFGPGTRLTVL.

This clonotype was picked up many times. The V and J genes are TRBV20-1 and TRBJ2-5, with D tentatively TRBD2 (5 bases). Germline CDR1 reads DFQATT; CDR2 reads SNEGSKA (reference sequence). V was clipped by 6 bases and J by 8 bases, with 13 bases between them. This CDR3 has 11 residues. CDR3 sequence: CSARTFQTQYF. CDR3 nucleotide sequence: TGCAGTGCGCGGACTTTCCAAACCCAGTACTTC.

The chain carries TRBV15 and TRBJ2-5; D is unresolved. The CDR3 loop spans 15 amino acids. The germline gives CDR1 LNHNV, CDR2 YYDKDF (reference sequence). V was shortened by 3 bases and J by 5 bases, with 16 bases between the two germline ends. CDR3 DNA sequence: TGTGCCACCAGCAGGGCCCGATGGGTTACGGAGACCCAGTACTTC. Protein sequence: CATSRARWVTETQYF.

CDR3 protein: CASSEYRQGDTDTQYF. CDR3 bases: TGTGCCAGCAGTGAATACCGACAGGGGGACACAGATACGCAGTATTTT. The chain carries TRBV25-1 and TRBJ2-3; TRBD1 matches at 9 bases. Germline V gives CDR1 MGHDK, CDR2 SYGVNS. This CDR3 comprises 16 residues. V lost 0 bases and J lost 2; bases outside the gene matches: 3.

The chain recombines TRBV4-2 with TRBJ2-7, with 11 bases that match TRBD2. The CDR3 totals 19 residues. The junction had 18 bases not matched to a gene; V was cut back by 1 base and J by 7 bases. Germline CDR1 is LGHNA and CDR2 is YNFKEQ. This CDR3 reads CASSQALGTGTSGANEQYF. Written as DNA, the CDR3 is TGTGCCAGCAGCCAAGCCCTGGGCACCGGGACTAGCGGAGCCAATGAGCAGTACTTC.

The chain carries TRBV29-1 and TRBJ2-7; tentatively, D is TRBD2 (7 bases). Per the germline V gene, CDR1 is SQVTM and CDR2 is ANQGSEA. V was shortened by 4 bases and J by 2 bases, with 12 bases between the two germline ends. The CDR3 runs 13 residues. For the CDR3, the DNA is TGCAGCGTTGGGGGGGGGCGCACCTACGAGCAGTACTTC. Translating it yields CSVGGGRTYEQYF.

The chain uses TRBV15 and TRBJ1-4, with 7 positions matching TRBD1. Germline V gives CDR1 LNHNV, CDR2 YYDKDF (reference sequence). V shed 3 bases, J shed 8 bases, and the junction held 6 bases outside the gene matches. The CDR3 is 14 amino acids. The CDR3 DNA reads as TGTGCCACCAGCAGGACAGGGTCGGGGGAAAAACTGTTTTTT. Its translation is CATSRTGSGEKLFF.

This chain uses TRBV4-2 with TRBJ2-7, with D possibly matching TRBD2 (5 bases). V was trimmed by 8 bases and J by 3 bases, leaving 11 bases between them. Germline CDR1 LGHNA, CDR2 YNFKEQ. CDR3 size: 12 residues. The CDR3 loop reads CASGSASYEQYF. The CDR3 DNA reads TGTGCCAGCGGTAGCGCGAGCTACGAGCAGTACTTC.

This clonotype was counted at least ten times. The chain recombines TRBV15 with TRBJ1-4; no firm D call. V shed 0 bases and J shed 7 bases, with 6 bases lying between them. CDR3 length: 13 amino acids. Germline values: CDR1 LNHNV, CDR2 YYDKDF (reference sequence). The CDR3 DNA reads TGTGCCACCAGCAGAGATGTGGGTGAAAAACTGTTTTTT. Its translation: CATSRDVGEKLFF.

Notes on this clonotype: An end of the junction does not agree with germline; a read error may underlie this. V and J are TRBV6-2 or TRBV6-3 and TRBJ2-5; 10 bases map to TRBD2. The CDR3 consists of 17 residues. Germline-derived CDR1 and CDR2 are MNHEY and SVGEGT. The CDR3: CVSSILGASGRSETQYF. CDR3 bases: TGTGTCAGCAGTATACTGGGGGCTAGCGGGAGATCAGAGACCCAGTACTTC.

The chain couples TRBV5-4 to TRBJ2-3, with D uncertain. The V gene's germline CDR1 is SGHNT and CDR2 YYREEE (reference sequence). The CDR3 runs to 13 residues. Trimming took 3 bases from V and 6 from J, leaving 11 bases between them. CDR3 amino acids: CASSSDLPDTQYF. The CDR3 coding sequence is TGTGCCAGCAGCTCTGACCTTCCGGATACGCAGTATTTT.